A selection of T cell receptor beta chains follows, all from one sample in a study of monozygotic twins with cystic fibrosis. Here immunoSEQ multiplex PCR was the method, and the copy in TCRdb shows in-frame clones only, minus some. The sample has 12,000 to 15,000 clones; roughly 98% are singletons. Material: blood. These receptors all stem from a girl aged 2 to 10 with cystic fibrosis. Each CDR3 is given with its conserved first and last residue. A D gene is named only where the DNA matches it firmly. The size entry is marked missing in some rows and otherwise reads once, few, many or a size class.

TRBJ2-7 TRBV25-1 - TRBD1 13 CASKRTGGYEQYF TGTGCCAGCAAGAGGACAGGGGGCTACGAGCAGTACTTC
TRBJ2-2 TRBV10-1 - TRBD1 15 CASNHDRVQPGELFF TGCGCCAGCAACCACGACAGGGTTCAGCCCGGGGAGCTGTTTTTT
TRBJ1-2 TRBV5-5 - TRBD1 17 CASSLGGTGITNYGYTF TGTGCCAGCAGCTTGGGAGGGACAGGGATAACTAACTATGGCTACACCTTC
TRBJ1-2 TRBV5-1 - TRBD1 15 CASSPGDRVNYGYTF TGCGCCAGCAGCCCAGGGGACAGGGTCAACTATGGCTACACCTTC
TRBJ1-6 TRBV5-4 once - 16 CASSSGQSSYNSPLHF TGTGCCAGCAGCAGCGGACAAAGCTCCTATAATTCACCCCTCCACTTT
TRBJ1-2 TRBV6-1 once - 14 CASSESGVYYGYTF TGTGCCAGCAGTGAAAGTGGGGTATACTATGGCTACACCTTC
TRBJ1-2 TRBV29-1 - TRBD1 10 CSVATGGGTF TGCAGCGTTGCTACAGGGGGCGGCACCTTC
TRBJ2-5 TRBV19 - - 13 CASSGSAKETQYF TGTGCCAGTAGCGGGAGCGCCAAAGAGACCCAGTACTTC
TRBJ2-7 TRBV30 - - 14 CAWSPTTPSYEQYF TGTGCCTGGAGTCCGACCACCCCCTCCTACGAGCAGTACTTC
TRBJ2-2 TRBV7-3 - TRBD1 15 CASSLGQGGTGELFF TGTGCCAGCAGCTTAGGACAGGGAGGCACCGGGGAGCTGTTTTTT
TRBJ2-1 TRBV2 - TRBD2 18 CASSAPLPGLGRWAEQFF TGTGCCAGCAGTGCCCCTCTCCCGGGACTAGGTAGGTGGGCTGAGCAGTTCTTC
TRBJ2-6 TRBV2 - - 15 CAYRDTEGRANVLTF TGTGCATACCGGGACACCGAAGGGAGGGCCAACGTCCTGACTTTC
TRBJ2-5 TRBV12-2 - - 13 CASRLGVAETQYF TGTGCAAGTCGCTTGGGGGTAGCAGAGACCCAGTACTTC